The 26 T cell receptor beta chains listed next were all sequenced from one sample in a study of blood T cell repertoires in COVID-19. Assay: immunoSEQ multiplex PCR; the TCRdb copy retains only in-frame clones and omits some. This sample has roughly 410,000 clones, with about nine tenths found just once. The sample consisted of peripheral blood. These receptors all stem from a woman between 40 and 50 years old with COVID-19, enrolled during active disease.

The chain carries TRBV9 and TRBJ1-1; 10 bases are a match to TRBD1. The germline V gene has CDR1 SGDLS and CDR2 YYNGEE. This CDR3 contains 18 residues. The trim removed 0 bases at V and 7 bases at J, leaving 15 bases unmatched. CDR3 nucleotides: TGTGCCAGCAGCGTAGCTATCAGTACCCGGGGGGACAGGGGTGAAGCTTTCTTT. This codes for CASSVAISTRGDRGEAFF.

V is TRBV3-1 (or the pseudogene TRBV3-2) and J is TRBJ2-7; D call uncertain. The length of the CDR3 is 11 residues. Trimming removed 3 bases from V and 5 bases from J, with 5 bases in between. Per the germline V gene, CDR1 is LGHDT and CDR2 is YNNKEL (reference sequence). The CDR3 sequence is CASSHSDEQYF. CDR3 nucleotide sequence: TGTGCCAGCAGCCACAGTGACGAGCAGTACTTC.

This clone was observed a single time. The chain employs TRBV7-6 and TRBJ2-3; no reliable D call. This CDR3 comprises 14 residues. Trimming shortened V by 6 bases and J by 1 base, and 11 bases separated the two germline ends. Germline V gene sequence: CDR1 SGHVS, CDR2 FNYEAQ. CDR3 sequence (DNA): TGTGCCAGCAGGTTGAGTCACGGCACAGATACGCAGTATTTT. Translated, it gives CASRLSHGTDTQYF.

This chain uses TRBV4-3 with TRBJ2-7, with TRBD1 matching 7 bases. With V trimmed by 5 bases and J by 6 bases, 13 bases remained unmatched. CDR1 is LGHNA and CDR2 is YSLEER in the germline V gene. This CDR3 has 15 amino acids. This CDR3 is CASSILTGPYSEQYF. DNA for the CDR3: TGCGCCAGCAGCATATTGACAGGGCCCTATAGCGAGCAGTACTTC.

The rearrangement links TRBV4-3 to TRBJ1-2; no definite D call. The CDR3 runs to 16 residues. Per the germline V gene, CDR1 is LGHNA and CDR2 is YSLEER. The ends were cut back, 0 bases at V and 5 bases at J, with 16 bases in the middle. The CDR3 DNA reads TGCGCCAGCAGCCAAGATGGTTGGAGAGCACGGTATGGCTACACCTTC. This gives the protein CASSQDGWRARYGYTF.

This chain uses TRBV7-2 with TRBJ2-4; D ambiguous. The ends were cut back, 0 bases at V and 9 bases at J, with 12 bases in the middle. Germline CDR1 reads SGHTA; CDR2 reads FQGNSA. The CDR3 is made up of 14 amino acids. CDR3 sequence reads: CASSLASDLSIQYF. CDR3 coding DNA: TGTGCCAGCAGCTTAGCGTCAGACTTGAGCATTCAGTACTTC.

The chain recombines TRBV27 with TRBJ2-2; 9 nucleotides match TRBD1. Germline V gene sequence: CDR1 MNHEY, CDR2 SMNVEV (reference sequence). This CDR3 has 15 amino acids. J gave up 6 bases and V 6 bases, and 8 bases lay outside the gene matches. The CDR3: CASRTGTGLPGELFF. Here the CDR3 DNA reads TGTGCCAGCAGAACCGGGACAGGGCTACCCGGGGAGCTGTTTTTT.

As for this clone: One base separates it from a far larger clone, so it is likely a read error. The chain uses TRBV6-5 and TRBJ2-7, with 10 positions matching TRBD1. The CDR3 consists of 14 residues. CDR1 is MNHEY, CDR2 SVGAGI, per germline. The V segment lost 4 bases and the J segment 0 bases; nucleotides outside the gene matches: 0. This CDR3 reads CASSWTGGSYEQYF. The CDR3 coding sequence is TGTGCCAGCAGTTGGACAGGGGGCTCCTACGAGCAGTACTTC.

The V and J genes are TRBV6-6 and TRBJ2-7; 13 nucleotides agree with TRBD2. V lost 11 bases, J lost 2 bases, and 6 bases stayed unmatched. CDR3 size: 14 residues. Germline V lookup: CDR1 MNHNY, CDR2 SVGAGI (reference sequence). CDR3 amino acids: CASGGLAGTYEQYF. CDR3 bases: TGTGCCTCAGGGGGACTAGCGGGGACCTACGAGCAGTACTTC.

This chain links TRBV28 with TRBJ2-5; 8 bases map to TRBD1. The ends lost 3 bases at V and 4 bases at J; junction bases unmatched: 4. The CDR3 loop spans 14 amino acids. Germline assignment: CDR1 MDHEN and CDR2 SYDVKM. Here the CDR3 DNA reads TGTGCCAGCAGTTTTGGACAGGGCGGAGAGACCCAGTACTTC. Protein: CASSFGQGGETQYF.

This sequence joins TRBV9 and TRBJ1-1, with 9 bases lining up with TRBD1. Germline V lookup: CDR1 SGDLS, CDR2 YYNGEE. V lost 4 bases, J lost 4 bases, and 5 bases stayed unmatched. The CDR3 is made up of 14 amino acids. The chain's CDR3 is CASSPDRGVTEAFF. The DNA of the CDR3 is TGTGCCAGCAGCCCTGACAGGGGGGTCACTGAAGCTTTCTTT.

The V call is TRBV27, the J call TRBJ2-3; TRBD1 matches 7 bases. Germline V CDR1 and CDR2: MNHEY, SMNVEV (reference sequence). The junction had 7 bases not matched to a gene; V was cut back by 5 bases and J by 2 bases. The CDR3 spans 15 residues. This CDR3 reads CASSPTGKFTDTQYF. In DNA, the CDR3 is TGTGCCAGCAGTCCGACAGGGAAGTTCACAGATACGCAGTATTTT.

CDR3 DNA sequence: TGTGCCAGCAGTGAAGGAGGGAATCTGTCACCCCTCCACTTT. Translating it yields CASSEGGNLSPLHF. The V call is TRBV6-1, the J call TRBJ1-6, with D uncertain. The CDR3 is made up of 14 amino acids. Trimming cost V 1 base and J 10 bases, with 11 bases left between them. Germline CDR1 and CDR2: MNHNS and SASEGT.

This clone was detected a few times. The V and J genes are TRBV5-3 and TRBJ1-5, with 8 nucleotides matching TRBD1. TRBV5-3 belongs to the ORF category, with a function that is uncertain. The CDR3 spans 16 residues. After removal of 0 bases from V and 0 bases from J, the junction contained 2 bases not matched to a gene. CDR3 sequence: CARSLDRGNSNQPQHF. Here the CDR3 DNA reads TGTGCCAGAAGCTTGGACAGGGGGAATAGCAATCAGCCCCAGCATTTT.

The CDR3 reads CASSIVSGGSYEQYF. CDR3 sequence (DNA): TGTGCCAGTAGTATAGTGAGCGGGGGTTCCTACGAGCAGTACTTC. This chain joins TRBV19 and TRBJ2-7; 8 bases fit TRBD2. CDR3 length equals 15 residues. The trim removed 1 base at V and 1 base at J, leaving 3 bases unmatched. Germline CDR1 reads LNHDA; CDR2 reads SQIVND (reference sequence). Full variable domain (remainder filled in from reference TRBV19 and TRBJ2-7): DGGITQSPKYLFRKEGQNVTLSCEQNLNHDAMYWYRQDPGQGLRLIYYSQIVNDFQKGDIAEGYSVSREKKESFPLTVTSAQKNPTAFYLCASSIVSGGSYEQYFGPGTRLTVT.

This clone appeared a single time. The chain combines TRBV10-2 with TRBJ1-1, with 7 bases matching TRBD1. Germline CDR1 and CDR2: WSHSY and SAAADI. The CDR3 sequence is 15 residues long. V shed 2 bases and J 1 base; nucleotides not matched to a gene: 4. CDR3 region: CASSEVHRGNTEAFF. The CDR3 DNA follows: TGCGCCAGCAGTGAGGTCCACAGGGGGAACACTGAAGCTTTCTTT.

In nucleotides, the CDR3 is TGTGCCAGCAGCGAGGGGACAGGTGGAAACACTGAAGCTTTCTTT. Amino acid sequence: CASSEGTGGNTEAFF. The chain joins TRBV2 to TRBJ1-1; 8 bases map to TRBD1. Losses at the gene ends were 6 bases for V and 2 bases for J; bases not matched to a gene: 8. This CDR3 has 15 amino acids. The germline V gene encodes CDR1 SNHLY and CDR2 FYNNEI. The variable domain in full, completed from reference TRBV2 and TRBJ1-1, reads EPEVTQTPSHQVTQMGQEVILRCVPISNHLYFYWYRQILGQKVEFLVSFYNNEISEKSEIFDDQFSVERPDGSNFTLKIRSTKLEDSAMYFCASSEGTGGNTEAFFGQGTRLTVV.

A few counts support this clone. This chain joins TRBV6-1 and TRBJ2-7, with TRBD2 matching over 8 bases. From germline, CDR1 is MNHNS and CDR2 SASEGT. The CDR3 loop spans 17 amino acids. J gave up 4 bases and V 2 bases, and 13 bases lay outside the gene matches. The CDR3 coding sequence is TGTGCCAGCAGTGAACCGAGTGGAAGCGGGAGATGGTACGAGCAGTACTTC. Its protein is CASSEPSGSGRWYEQYF.

The J gene is TRBJ1-1, the V gene TRBV29-1, with a possible D match to TRBD1 (6 bases). V lost 1 base, J lost 0 bases, and 9 bases lay in between. Germline V CDR1 and CDR2: SQVTM, ANQGSEA. This CDR3 is built from 14 residues. The CDR3 nucleotides are TGCAGCGTTGAAGCCGACAGGATGAACACTGAAGCTTTCTTT. Its translation is CSVEADRMNTEAFF. Full variable domain (outside the CDR3, taken from reference TRBV29-1 and TRBJ1-1): SAVISQKPSRDICQRGTSLTIQCQVDSQVTMMFWYRQQPGQSLTLIATANQGSEATYESGFVIDKFPISRPNLTFSTLTVSNMSPEDSSIYLCSVEADRMNTEAFFGQGTRLTVV.

The chain uses TRBV25-1 and TRBJ1-6, with 7 positions matching TRBD1. The CDR3 loop spans 15 amino acids. Germline CDR1 and CDR2: MGHDK and SYGVNS. V trimming: 3 bases; J trimming: 10 bases; junction bases outside the gene matches: 9. The DNA for the CDR3 is TGTGCCAGCAGTGACTCGACAGGGTATCACTCACCCCTCCACTTT. Residues: CASSDSTGYHSPLHF. The whole variable domain, remainder taken from reference TRBV25-1 and TRBJ1-6, is EADIYQTPRYLVIGTGKKITLECSQTMGHDKMYWYQQDPGMELHLIHYSYGVNSTEKGDLSSESTVSRIRTEHFPLTLESARPSHTSQYLCASSDSTGYHSPLHFGNGTRLTVT.

V and J are TRBV18 and TRBJ1-1; D perhaps matches TRBD1 (6 bases). The CDR3 extends over 16 amino acids. The germline V and J ends were trimmed by 2 bases and 0 bases, with 13 bases remaining between them. Per germline, CDR1 KGHSH and CDR2 LQKENI. The CDR3 is CASSPTRDIMNTEAFF. The DNA for the CDR3 is TGTGCCAGCTCACCAACCAGGGACATCATGAACACTGAAGCTTTCTTT.

The V gene is TRBV5-6, the J gene TRBJ2-7, with D perhaps TRBD1 (5 bases). The CDR3 has 15 amino acids. Germline CDR1 SGHDT, CDR2 YYEEEE. The germline V and J ends were trimmed by 4 bases and 3 bases, with 17 bases remaining between them. CDR3 amino acids: CASSREDRRGYEQYF. In DNA form, the CDR3 reads TGTGCCAGCAGCCGAGAAGACAGAAGGGGCTACGAGCAGTACTTC.

V usage is TRBV18 and J usage is TRBJ2-2, with 8 bases fitting TRBD2. V trimming: 6 bases; J trimming: 0 bases; junction bases outside the gene matches: 12. The CDR3 runs 18 residues. Per the germline V gene, CDR1 is KGHSH and CDR2 is LQKENI. The CDR3 region has the DNA TGTGCCAGCTCCCTCCGGGGGGGGAGACGAACGAACACCGGGGAGCTGTTTTTT. Translation gives CASSLRGGRRTNTGELFF.

The chain employs TRBV28 and TRBJ2-5; the match to TRBD1 covers 7 bases. The CDR3 extends over 16 amino acids. V gave up 5 bases and J gave up 2 bases; unmatched junction bases: 11. The germline V gene has CDR1 MDHEN and CDR2 SYDVKM. The CDR3 DNA follows: TGTGCCAGCAGTCCTCAACACAGGGGCCTACAAGAGACCCAGTACTTC. Its translation is CASSPQHRGLQETQYF.

The rearrangement uses TRBV4-3 and TRBJ1-2; 7 bases agree with TRBD1. CDR1 is LGHNA and CDR2 is YSLEER in the germline V gene. Unmatched junction bases numbered 2, after V lost 0 bases and J lost 4 bases. The CDR3 is 14 amino acids. The CDR3 sequence: CASSQDRGIYGYTF. The CDR3 DNA follows: TGCGCCAGCAGCCAAGACAGGGGGATCTATGGCTACACCTTC.

The chain combines TRBV7-9 with TRBJ2-1; D might be TRBD1 (6 bases). Germline V gene lookup returns CDR1 SEHNR and CDR2 FQNEAQ (reference sequence). The V end lost 0 bases, the J end lost 7 bases, and 16 bases lay between the germline ends. The CDR3 has 16 residues. Here the CDR3 reads CASSLASAGALNEQFF. CDR3 nucleotide sequence: TGTGCCAGCAGCTTAGCGTCGGCAGGGGCTTTGAATGAGCAGTTCTTC.